Below are 11 T cell receptor beta chains sequenced from a single sample in a study of shared clonotypes between healthy human individuals. CD45RO-negative CD8 cells positively selected for CCR7 made up the naive population, which excluded terminally differentiated effector memory CD45RA+ cells. Clones were sequenced by immunoSEQ multiplex PCR, and TCRdb holds only the in-frame ones, with some missing. The data contain over 2,000,000 clones, 93% of them singletons. Sequencing was carried out using naive CD8+ T cells from PBMCs. The receptor source for this set is a man aged 18 to 29 in good health. Some clones in this sample may be carry-over from other donors' samples.

About this clone itself: At one boundary the junction diverges from the germline segment, which might be a read error. This rearrangement joins TRBV5-5 to TRBJ1-3, with D hard to call. Germline loops: CDR1 SGHKS, CDR2 YYEKEE (reference sequence). This CDR3 is built from 15 residues. The CDR3, as DNA: TGTGCCAGCAGCTTGGACACTGGCTCTGGAAGCACCATATATTTT. Translation gives CASSLDTGSGSTIYF.

This clone came up once. This chain joins TRBV28 and TRBJ2-1; TRBD1 matches at 7 bases. J gave up 5 bases and V 5 bases, and 0 bases lay outside the gene matches. The CDR3 totals 12 residues. CDR1 is MDHEN and CDR2 is SYDVKM in the germline V gene. The CDR3 protein is CASSTGDNEQFF. In DNA, the CDR3 is TGTGCCAGCAGTACAGGGGACAATGAGCAGTTCTTC. Full variable domain (remainder filled in from reference TRBV28 and TRBJ2-1): DVKVTQSSRYLVKRTGEKVFLECVQDMDHENMFWYRQDPGLGLRLIYFSYDVKMKEKGDIPEGYSVSREKKERFSLILESASTNQTSMYLCASSTGDNEQFFGPGTRLTVL.

The CDR3 here is CAISGREPVDEQYF. The CDR3 DNA follows: TGTGCCATTTCGGGACGGGAGCCGGTAGACGAGCAGTACTTC. This chain connects TRBV10-3 to TRBJ2-7, with a tentative D call TRBD2 (6 bases). V shed 9 bases and J shed 5 bases, with 20 bases lying between them. This CDR3 is built from 14 residues. The germline CDR1 and CDR2 sequences are ENHRY and SYGVKD.

The chain couples TRBV5-1 to TRBJ1-4, with D unclear. Trimming cost V 0 bases and J 2 bases, with 14 bases left between them. The CDR3 spans 17 residues. The V gene's germline CDR1 is SGHRS and CDR2 YFSETQ. CDR3 loop: CASSLEAGLSTNEKLFF. CDR3 bases: TGCGCCAGCAGCTTGGAAGCCGGGCTTTCGACTAATGAAAAACTGTTTTTT.

This chain links TRBV7-6 with TRBJ2-7; 9 nucleotides align to TRBD1. The length of the CDR3 is 16 residues. V gave up 0 bases and J gave up 5 bases; unmatched junction bases: 8. The germline gives CDR1 SGHVS, CDR2 FNYEAQ. CDR3 amino acids: CASSLAPGQGYDEQYF. CDR3 nucleotides: TGTGCCAGCAGCTTAGCACCGGGACAGGGTTACGACGAGCAGTACTTC.

Written as DNA, the CDR3 is TGTGCCAGCAGCGGGCTTGGGATCACTGAAGCTTTCTTT. Its translation is CASSGLGITEAFF. This chain uses TRBV5-6 with TRBJ1-1; D is unclear. The CDR3 is 13 residues long. V gave up 4 bases and J gave up 4 bases, with 11 bases separating them. The germline V gene encodes CDR1 SGHDT and CDR2 YYEEEE.

The gene calls are TRBV2 and TRBJ2-3; D possibly corresponds to TRBD2 (5 bases). The germline CDR1 and CDR2 sequences are SNHLY and FYNNEI. The CDR3 spans 14 residues. V lost 2 bases and J 8 bases, leaving 14 bases between the germline ends. DNA of the CDR3: TGTGCCAGCAGTGAAAGAACCACTAGTTTTACGCAGTATTTT. Protein product: CASSERTTSFTQYF.

V is TRBV7-9 and J is TRBJ1-4, with a weak D call TRBD1 (5 bases). Germline-derived CDR1 and CDR2 are SEHNR and FQNEAQ (reference sequence). The CDR3 covers 15 residues. Trimming took 4 bases from V and 5 from J, leaving 14 bases between them. CDR3 nucleotide sequence: TGTGCCAGCAGCTCCCAAGGCGGACACAATGAAAAACTGTTTTTT. Protein product: CASSSQGGHNEKLFF.

This sequence joins TRBV11-2 and TRBJ2-2; D is unresolved. V dropped 5 bases and J dropped 4 bases, with 8 bases sitting between them. CDR3 size: 13 residues. Germline-derived CDR1 and CDR2 are SGHAT and FQNNGV. The CDR3 spells CASSHLTTGELFF. As DNA, the CDR3 is TGTGCCAGCAGCCACCTGACCACCGGGGAGCTGTTTTTT. Filled out from reference TRBV11-2 and TRBJ2-2, the complete variable domain reads EAGVAQSPRYKIIEKRQSVAFWCNPISGHATLYWYQQILGQGPKLLIQFQNNGVVDDSQLPKDRFSAERLKGVDSTLKIQPAKLEDSAVYLCASSHLTTGELFFGEGSRLTVL.

This clone appeared once. The gene calls are TRBV4-1 and TRBJ2-1; 7 bases match TRBD2. Germline V CDR1 and CDR2: MGHRA, YSYEKL. Germline trimming cut 0 bases from V and 3 bases from J; bases unmatched to any gene: 5. This CDR3 region has 16 residues. CDR3 region: CASSQELAPLYNEQFF. The DNA for the CDR3 is TGCGCCAGCAGCCAAGAACTAGCGCCCCTCTACAATGAGCAGTTCTTC.

The chain employs TRBV28 and TRBJ2-2, with D uncertain. This CDR3 has 15 amino acids. Trimming took 3 bases from V and 3 from J, leaving 11 bases between them. The V gene's germline CDR1 is MDHEN and CDR2 SYDVKM. This CDR3 is CASSFSAGYTGELFF. DNA of the CDR3: TGTGCCAGCAGTTTCTCTGCTGGGTACACCGGGGAGCTGTTTTTT. The full variable domain, its missing parts supplied by reference TRBV28 and TRBJ2-2, is DVKVTQSSRYLVKRTGEKVFLECVQDMDHENMFWYRQDPGLGLRLIYFSYDVKMKEKGDIPEGYSVSREKKERFSLILESASTNQTSMYLCASSFSAGYTGELFFGEGSRLTVL.